The present T cell receptor beta chain was sequenced within a study of cytomegalovirus exposure and HLA in healthy donors. Study background: Ancestry clustering placed about 86% of roughly 410 genotyped donors in the Caucasian-associated cluster. Study-wide results and limits: A later analysis linked a missense DCLRE1C variant to TCR beta V- and J-gene trimming.

Germline CDR1 SGHRS, CDR2 YFSETQ. V was clipped by 6 bases and J by 2 bases, with 13 bases between them. CDR3 length: 14 amino acids. About this clone: Its antigen is unknown.

The PCR contained 60 Vbeta and 13 Jbeta primers. Assay: immunoSEQ multiplex PCR; the TCRdb copy retains only in-frame clones and omits some. This repertoire shows 100,000 to 130,000 clones, approximately 81% found once; its top ten account for about 2.2%. The clonotype was recovered from a man aged 30 to 39 in good health and CMV-seronegative. V is TRBV5-1 and J is TRBJ2-3, with TRBD1 as a possible D gene (5 bases). The sample taken for sequencing was PBMCs. The CDR3 DNA reads as TGCGCCAGCAATCCCCAGGGCCTCACAGATACGCAGTATTTT. Its translation is CASNPQGLTDTQYF.